This T cell receptor (beta chain) was sequenced in a study of shared clonotypes between healthy human individuals. Study-level points and caveats: Across subsets, estimated richness was generally greater for naive than for memory populations.

As concerns this clone: The antigen is not known.

Replicate sorted-subset PCRs were loaded with 150 to 250 ng DNA, about 30,000 T cell genomes. As originally analysed: ImmunoSEQ output lacked quality scores and full-length reads, limiting matched filtering. Profiled with immunoSEQ multiplex PCR; TCRdb holds only in-frame clones, not every one. V, J and clone size reflect that table, while D and trimming were determined from the DNA. The sample yields around 2.5 million clones, approximately 93% seen once. All participating donors were Caucasian adults from Nashville, Tennessee. The germline gives CDR1 SGDLS, CDR2 YYNGEE. V was trimmed by 1 base and J by 4 bases, leaving 8 bases between them. There are 14 residues in the CDR3.

Sequencing was done on a sample of naive CD4+ T cells from PBMCs. Subset meaning: CD45RA+ positively selected. This chain joins TRBV9 and TRBJ1-4, with D hard to call. The receptor was derived from a man in his late teens or twenties in good health. Some clones in this sample may be carry-over from other donors' samples. CDR3 in amino acids: CASSVNSGNEKLFF. In nucleotides, the CDR3 is TGTGCCAGCAGCGTAAATTCCGGTAATGAAAAACTGTTTTTT.